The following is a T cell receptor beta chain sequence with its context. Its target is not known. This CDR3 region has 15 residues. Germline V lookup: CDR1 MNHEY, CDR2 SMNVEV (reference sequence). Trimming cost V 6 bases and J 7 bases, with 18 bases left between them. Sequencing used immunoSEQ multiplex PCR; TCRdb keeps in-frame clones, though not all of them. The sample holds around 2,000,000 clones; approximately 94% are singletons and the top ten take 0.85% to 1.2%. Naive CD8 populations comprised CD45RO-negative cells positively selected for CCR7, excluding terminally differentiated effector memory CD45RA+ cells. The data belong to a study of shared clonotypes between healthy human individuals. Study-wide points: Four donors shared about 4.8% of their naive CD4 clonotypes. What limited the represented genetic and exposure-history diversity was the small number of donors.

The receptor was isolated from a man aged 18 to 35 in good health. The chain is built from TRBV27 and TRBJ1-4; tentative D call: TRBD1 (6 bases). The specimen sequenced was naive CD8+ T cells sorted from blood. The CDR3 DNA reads TGTGCCAGCAGCTACCAGGGGCTGGGGAGTGAAAAACTGTTTTTT. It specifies CASSYQGLGSEKLFF. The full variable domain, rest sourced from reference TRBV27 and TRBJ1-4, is EAQVTQNPRYLITVTGKKLTVTCSQNMNHEYMSWYRQDPGLGLRQIYYSMNVEVTDKGDVPEGYKVSRKEKRNFPLILESPSPNQTSLYFCASSYQGLGSEKLFFGSGTQLSVL.